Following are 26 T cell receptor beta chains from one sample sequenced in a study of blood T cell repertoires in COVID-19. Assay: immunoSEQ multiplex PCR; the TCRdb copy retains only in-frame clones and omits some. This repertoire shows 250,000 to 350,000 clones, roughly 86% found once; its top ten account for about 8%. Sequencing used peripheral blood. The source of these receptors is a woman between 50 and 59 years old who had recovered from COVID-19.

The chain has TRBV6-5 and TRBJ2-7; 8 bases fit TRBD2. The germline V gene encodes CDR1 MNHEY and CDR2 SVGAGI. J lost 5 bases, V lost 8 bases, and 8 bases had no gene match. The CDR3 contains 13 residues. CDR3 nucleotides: TGTGCCAGCCGGGGGGGGATTAGGGACGAGCAGTACTTC. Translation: CASRGGIRDEQYF.

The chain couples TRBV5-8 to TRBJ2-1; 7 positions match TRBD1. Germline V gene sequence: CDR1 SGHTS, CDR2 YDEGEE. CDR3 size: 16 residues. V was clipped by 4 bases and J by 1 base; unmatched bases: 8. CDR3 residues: CASSTGTGASYNEQFF. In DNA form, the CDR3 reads TGTGCCAGCAGCACCGGAACAGGGGCTTCCTACAATGAGCAGTTCTTC.

The CDR3 spells CSVEDHQGAHGYTF. The CDR3 region has the DNA TGCAGCGTTGAAGATCACCAGGGGGCCCATGGCTACACCTTC. The chain links TRBV29-1 to TRBJ1-2; 8 nucleotides agree with TRBD1. The CDR3 consists of 14 residues. Unmatched junction bases numbered 6, after V lost 0 bases and J lost 6 bases. Germline values: CDR1 SQVTM, CDR2 ANQGSEA.

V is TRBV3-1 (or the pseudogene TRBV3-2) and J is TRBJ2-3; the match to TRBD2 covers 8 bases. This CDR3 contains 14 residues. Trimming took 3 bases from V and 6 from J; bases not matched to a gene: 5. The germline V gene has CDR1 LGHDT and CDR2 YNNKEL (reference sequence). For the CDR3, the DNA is TGTGCCAGCAGCCAGGGACTAGTTCGGGATACGCAGTATTTT. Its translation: CASSQGLVRDTQYF.

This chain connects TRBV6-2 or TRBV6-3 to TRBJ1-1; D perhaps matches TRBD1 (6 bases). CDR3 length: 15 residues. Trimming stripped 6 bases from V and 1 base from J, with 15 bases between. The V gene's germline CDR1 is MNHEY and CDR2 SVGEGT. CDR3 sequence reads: CASSSARQENTEAFF. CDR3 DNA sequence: TGTGCCAGCAGCTCGGCTAGACAGGAGAACACTGAAGCTTTCTTT.

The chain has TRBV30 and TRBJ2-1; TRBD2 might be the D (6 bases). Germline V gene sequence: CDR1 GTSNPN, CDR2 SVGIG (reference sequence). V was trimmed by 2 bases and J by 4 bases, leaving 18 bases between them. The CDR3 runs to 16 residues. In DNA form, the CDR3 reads TGTGCCTGGAGTCACTTAGGAGTAGCGGTGTACAATGAGCAGTTCTTC. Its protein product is CAWSHLGVAVYNEQFF. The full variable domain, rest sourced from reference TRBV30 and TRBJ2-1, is SQTIHQWPATLVQPVGSPLSLECTVEGTSNPNLYWYRQAAGRGLQLLFYSVGIGQISSEVPQNLSASRPQDRQFILSSKKLLLSDSGFYLCAWSHLGVAVYNEQFFGPGTRLTVL.

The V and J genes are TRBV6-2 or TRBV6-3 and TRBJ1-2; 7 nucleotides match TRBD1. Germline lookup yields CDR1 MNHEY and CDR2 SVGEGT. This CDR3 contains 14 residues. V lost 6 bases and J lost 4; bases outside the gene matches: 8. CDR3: CASSRGGTAYGYTF. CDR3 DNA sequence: TGTGCCAGCAGCCGCGGGGGGACAGCCTATGGCTACACCTTC.

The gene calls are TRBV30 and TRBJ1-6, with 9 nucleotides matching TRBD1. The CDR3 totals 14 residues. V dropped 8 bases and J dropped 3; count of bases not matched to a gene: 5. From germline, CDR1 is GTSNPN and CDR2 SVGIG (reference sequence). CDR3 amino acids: CAETGGFYNSPLHF. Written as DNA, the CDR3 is TGTGCCGAGACAGGGGGATTCTATAATTCACCCCTCCACTTT.

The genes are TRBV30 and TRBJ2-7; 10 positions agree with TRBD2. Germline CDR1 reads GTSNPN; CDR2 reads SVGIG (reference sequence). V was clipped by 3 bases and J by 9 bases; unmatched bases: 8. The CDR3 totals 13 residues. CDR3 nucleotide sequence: TGTGCCTGGAGGGGGCTAGCGGGAGTTGGGCAGTACTTC. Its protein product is CAWRGLAGVGQYF.

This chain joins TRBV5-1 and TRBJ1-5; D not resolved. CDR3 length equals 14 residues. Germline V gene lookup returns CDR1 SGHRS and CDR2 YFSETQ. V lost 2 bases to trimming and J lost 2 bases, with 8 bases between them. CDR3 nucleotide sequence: TGCGCCAGCAGCTTAGGGAGTGGCAATCAGCCCCAGCATTTT. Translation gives CASSLGSGNQPQHF.

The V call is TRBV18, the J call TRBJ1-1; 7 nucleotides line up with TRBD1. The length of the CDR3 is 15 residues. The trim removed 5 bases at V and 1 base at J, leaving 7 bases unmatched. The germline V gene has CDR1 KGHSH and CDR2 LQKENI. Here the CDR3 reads CASSDDRDGNTEAFF. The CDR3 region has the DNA TGTGCCAGCTCAGACGACAGGGATGGGAACACTGAAGCTTTCTTT. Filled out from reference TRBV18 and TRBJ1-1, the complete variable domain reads NAGVMQNPRHLVRRRGQEARLRCSPMKGHSHVYWYRQLPEEGLKFMVYLQKENIIDESGMPKERFSAEFPKEGPSILRIQQVVRGDSAAYFCASSDDRDGNTEAFFGQGTRLTVV.

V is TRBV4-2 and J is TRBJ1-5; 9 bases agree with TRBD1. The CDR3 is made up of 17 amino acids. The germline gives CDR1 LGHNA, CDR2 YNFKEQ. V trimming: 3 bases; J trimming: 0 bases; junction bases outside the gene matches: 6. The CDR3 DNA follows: TGTGCCAGCAGCCAGCTGGGACAGGGATTTAGCAATCAGCCCCAGCATTTT. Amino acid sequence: CASSQLGQGFSNQPQHF.

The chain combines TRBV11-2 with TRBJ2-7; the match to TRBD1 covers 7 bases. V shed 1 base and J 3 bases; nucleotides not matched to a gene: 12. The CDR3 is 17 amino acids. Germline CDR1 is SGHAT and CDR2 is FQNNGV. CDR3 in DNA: TGTGCCAGCAGCTTAGGGCCTTCACAGGGGTTCGTCTACGAGCAGTACTTC. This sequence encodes CASSLGPSQGFVYEQYF.

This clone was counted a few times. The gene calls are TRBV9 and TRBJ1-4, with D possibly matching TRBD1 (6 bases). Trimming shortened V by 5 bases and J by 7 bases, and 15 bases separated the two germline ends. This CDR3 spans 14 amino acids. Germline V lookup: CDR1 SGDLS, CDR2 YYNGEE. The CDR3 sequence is CASSNRAGGEKLFF. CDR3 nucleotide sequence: TGTGCCAGCAGTAACAGGGCAGGAGGTGAAAAACTGTTTTTT.

CDR3 region: CASSYLAGTLYF. The CDR3 bases are TGTGCCAGCAGTTACTTAGCCGGGACTCTATACTTC. The V and J genes are TRBV6-5 and TRBJ2-7; a weak D match, TRBD2 (6 bases). This CDR3 comprises 12 residues. The V and J ends lost 1 base and 13 bases respectively, with 14 bases between them. The V gene's germline CDR1 is MNHEY and CDR2 SVGAGI.

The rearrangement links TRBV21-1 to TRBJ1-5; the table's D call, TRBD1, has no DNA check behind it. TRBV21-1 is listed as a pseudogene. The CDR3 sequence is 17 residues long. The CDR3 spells CASSAGPGQGENQPQHF. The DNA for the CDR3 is TGTGCCAGCAGCGCGGGACCGGGACAGGGCGAAAATCAGCCCCAGCATTTT.

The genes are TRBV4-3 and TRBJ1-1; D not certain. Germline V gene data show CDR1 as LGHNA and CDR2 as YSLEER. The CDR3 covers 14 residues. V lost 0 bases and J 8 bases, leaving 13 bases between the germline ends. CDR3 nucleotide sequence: TGCGCCAGCAGCCAAGATAGCGGAGTGGGAGAAGCTTTCTTT. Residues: CASSQDSGVGEAFF.

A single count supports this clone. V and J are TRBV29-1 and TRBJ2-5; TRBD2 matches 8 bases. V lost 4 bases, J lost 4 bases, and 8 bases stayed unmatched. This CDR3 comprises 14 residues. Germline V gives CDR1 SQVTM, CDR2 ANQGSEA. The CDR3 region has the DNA TGCAGCGTTGCGGAACTAGCGGTGCCAGAGACCCAGTACTTC. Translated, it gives CSVAELAVPETQYF.

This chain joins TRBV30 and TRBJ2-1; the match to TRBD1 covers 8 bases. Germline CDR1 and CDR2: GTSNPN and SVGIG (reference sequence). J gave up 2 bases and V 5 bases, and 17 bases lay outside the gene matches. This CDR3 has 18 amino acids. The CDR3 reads CAWGQLGDRRVAYNEQFF. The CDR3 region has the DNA TGTGCCTGGGGGCAACTGGGGGACAGGAGGGTGGCCTACAATGAGCAGTTCTTC.

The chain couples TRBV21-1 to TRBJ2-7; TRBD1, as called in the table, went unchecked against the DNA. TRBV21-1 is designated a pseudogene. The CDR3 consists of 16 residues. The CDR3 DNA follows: TGTGCCAGCAGCAACCCAGGGGGCCGACTCTCCTACGAGCAGTACTTC. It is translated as CASSNPGGRLSYEQYF.

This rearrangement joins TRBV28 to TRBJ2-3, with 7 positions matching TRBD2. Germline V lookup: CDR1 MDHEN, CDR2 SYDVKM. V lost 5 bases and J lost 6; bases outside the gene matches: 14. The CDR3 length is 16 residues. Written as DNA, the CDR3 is TGTGCCAGCAGTATGGAGCGGGGTAATGTGTGGGATACGCAGTATTTT. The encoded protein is CASSMERGNVWDTQYF. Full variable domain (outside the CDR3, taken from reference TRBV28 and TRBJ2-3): DVKVTQSSRYLVKRTGEKVFLECVQDMDHENMFWYRQDPGLGLRLIYFSYDVKMKEKGDIPEGYSVSREKKERFSLILESASTNQTSMYLCASSMERGNVWDTQYFGPGTRLTVL.

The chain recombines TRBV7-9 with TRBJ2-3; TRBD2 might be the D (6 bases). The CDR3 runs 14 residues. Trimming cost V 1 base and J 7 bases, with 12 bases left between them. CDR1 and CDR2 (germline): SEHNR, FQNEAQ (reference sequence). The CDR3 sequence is CASSLDGSLNTQYF. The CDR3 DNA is TGTGCCAGCAGCTTAGACGGGAGTTTAAATACGCAGTATTTT.

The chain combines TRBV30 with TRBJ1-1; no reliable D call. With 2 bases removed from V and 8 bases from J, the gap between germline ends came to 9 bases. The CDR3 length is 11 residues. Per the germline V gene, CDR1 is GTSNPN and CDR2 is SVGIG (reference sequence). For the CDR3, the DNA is TGTGCCTGGAGTAGAGGTACGGAAGCTTTCTTT. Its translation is CAWSRGTEAFF.

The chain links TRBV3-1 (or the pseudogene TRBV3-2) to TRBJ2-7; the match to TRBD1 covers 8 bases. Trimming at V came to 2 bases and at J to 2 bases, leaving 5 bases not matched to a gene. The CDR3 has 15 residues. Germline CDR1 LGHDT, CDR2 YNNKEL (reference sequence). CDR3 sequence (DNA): TGTGCCAGCAGCCAAATGGGGACAGGCCCCTACGAGCAGTACTTC. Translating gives CASSQMGTGPYEQYF.

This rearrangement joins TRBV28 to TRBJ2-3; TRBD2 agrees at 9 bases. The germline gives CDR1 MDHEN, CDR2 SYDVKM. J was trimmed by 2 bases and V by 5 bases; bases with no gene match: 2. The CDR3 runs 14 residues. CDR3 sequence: CASSPGLATDTQYF. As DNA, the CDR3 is TGTGCCAGCAGTCCGGGACTAGCCACAGATACGCAGTATTTT.

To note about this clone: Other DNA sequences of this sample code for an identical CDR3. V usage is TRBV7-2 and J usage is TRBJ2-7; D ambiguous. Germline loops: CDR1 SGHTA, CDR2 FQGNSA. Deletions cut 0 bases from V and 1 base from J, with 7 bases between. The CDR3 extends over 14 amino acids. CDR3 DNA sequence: TGTGCCAGCAGCTTAGCTTCGGGTTCCTACGAGCAGTACTTC. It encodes CASSLASGSYEQYF.